Below are 13 T cell receptor beta chains sequenced from a single sample in a study of blood T cell repertoires in COVID-19. The repertoire was sequenced with immunoSEQ multiplex PCR; TCRdb's copy has only in-frame clones and lacks some. The sample gives about 160,000 clones, around nine tenths of which show up once; 18% is in the top ten. What was sequenced was peripheral blood. The receptors were sampled from a man in his fifties or sixties with active or convalescent COVID-19.

In its sample, this clone is medium-sized. V usage is TRBV12-3 or TRBV12-4 and J usage is TRBJ1-5, with D uncertain. This CDR3 has 12 amino acids. Trimming left V 6 bases short and J 5 bases short, with 8 bases between. The CDR3 sequence: CASRVTDQPQHF. The CDR3, as DNA: TGTGCCAGCAGGGTGACTGATCAGCCCCAGCATTTT.

This rearrangement joins TRBV25-1 to TRBJ1-2, with D hard to call. The germline V gene has CDR1 MGHDK and CDR2 SYGVNS. V lost 4 bases and J 3 bases, leaving 12 bases between the germline ends. The CDR3 has 14 residues. Here the CDR3 reads CASSALGGYYGYTF. CDR3 in DNA: TGTGCCAGCAGTGCCCTTGGAGGATACTATGGCTACACCTTC.

V and J are TRBV6-5 and TRBJ1-1, with TRBD1 as a possible D gene (5 bases). Trimming removed 2 bases from V and 5 bases from J, with 12 bases in between. CDR3 length equals 14 residues. Germline CDR1 is MNHEY and CDR2 is SVGAGI. The CDR3 coding sequence is TGTGCCAGCAGTTACCAGCAGGGATTGACTGAAGCTTTCTTT. Translation: CASSYQQGLTEAFF.

The table lists this clone with a count of one. The rearrangement joins TRBV6-6 to TRBJ2-7; 15 positions agree with TRBD2. The CDR3 is 18 residues long. CDR1 is MNHNY, CDR2 SVGAGI, per germline (reference sequence). The J segment lost 5 bases and the V segment lost 5 bases, leaving 13 bases of the junction unmatched. The DNA for the CDR3 is TGTGCCAGCAGTCCCGGACTAGCGGGAGGGCACCTCGTGCACGAGCAGTACTTC. Its protein is CASSPGLAGGHLVHEQYF.

J is TRBJ1-6 and V is TRBV7-9, with 7 bases identical to TRBD1. The germline V gene encodes CDR1 SEHNR and CDR2 FQNEAQ (reference sequence). The CDR3 loop spans 12 amino acids. Trimming removed 5 bases from V and 10 bases from J; junction bases left unmatched: 2. This chain's CDR3 is CASSRQGSPLHF. The CDR3 nucleotides read TGTGCCAGCAGCCGACAGGGATCACCCCTCCACTTT.

The chain combines TRBV25-1 with TRBJ2-5; perhaps TRBD2 as D (5 bases). V was cut by 6 bases and J by 4 bases, with 18 bases left in between. This CDR3 comprises 15 residues. Germline V lookup: CDR1 MGHDK, CDR2 SYGVNS. CDR3 bases: TGTGCCAGCAGATCGGGCCGGGGTCCGGGAGAGACCCAGTACTTC. Its protein is CASRSGRGPGETQYF.

The chain recombines TRBV6-5 with TRBJ1-2; 10 bases agree with TRBD1. CDR1 and CDR2 (germline): MNHEY, SVGAGI. With 6 bases clipped from V and 4 bases from J, the junction kept 2 bases outside the gene matches. The CDR3 consists of 13 residues. The CDR3 here is CASRTGGFYGYTF. CDR3 nucleotides: TGTGCCAGCAGGACAGGGGGCTTCTATGGCTACACCTTC.

The chain is built from TRBV5-1 and TRBJ2-3; 12 bases fit TRBD2. J was trimmed by 3 bases and V by 2 bases; bases with no gene match: 1. CDR3 length: 15 amino acids. Per germline, CDR1 SGHRS and CDR2 YFSETQ. CDR3 region: CASSFGTSGTDTQYF. For the CDR3, the DNA is TGCGCCAGCAGCTTCGGGACTAGCGGGACAGATACGCAGTATTTT.

Regarding this clone: This CDR3 is also generated by other DNA sequences in the sample. V is TRBV18 and J is TRBJ1-4, with 7 bases identical to TRBD1. Trimming took 3 bases from V and 0 from J; bases not matched to a gene: 1. This CDR3 region has 15 residues. The germline gives CDR1 KGHSH, CDR2 LQKENI. In nucleotides, the CDR3 is TGTGCCAGCTCACCCGGACAGGCAACTAATGAAAAACTGTTTTTT. Protein sequence: CASSPGQATNEKLFF.

This chain connects TRBV11-3 to TRBJ2-1; possible D gene TRBD1, 6 bases. Germline CDR1 reads SGHNT; CDR2 reads YENEEA. CDR3 length: 15 amino acids. V lost 6 bases and J 4 bases, leaving 16 bases between the germline ends. CDR3 region: CASSNLGTPYNEQFF. DNA of the CDR3: TGTGCCAGCAGTAACCTCGGGACACCTTACAATGAGCAGTTCTTC.

This chain joins TRBV27 and TRBJ2-1; TRBD2 matches at 8 bases. The trim removed 7 bases at V and 2 bases at J, leaving 13 bases unmatched. Looked up from germline, CDR1 is MNHEY and CDR2 is SMNVEV (reference sequence). The CDR3 runs 17 residues. CDR3 coding DNA: TGTGCCAGCAAACCGGGACTAGGAGAGAGCACCTACAATGAGCAGTTCTTC. Translated, it gives CASKPGLGESTYNEQFF.

The chain couples TRBV7-9 to TRBJ1-5, with TRBD1 matching 9 bases. CDR1 and CDR2 (germline): SEHNR, FQNEAQ (reference sequence). CDR3 size: 16 residues. V lost 1 base, J lost 1 base, and 2 bases stayed unmatched. CDR3 region: CASSLETGGSNQPQHF. In nucleotides, the CDR3 is TGTGCCAGCAGCTTAGAAACAGGGGGCAGCAATCAGCCCCAGCATTTT. The entire variable domain, with the rest obtained from reference TRBV7-9 and TRBJ1-5, is as follows: DTGVSQNPRHKITKRGQNVTFRCDPISEHNRLYWYRQTLGQGPEFLTYFQNEAQLEKSRLLSDRFSAERPKGSFSTLEIQRTEQGDSAMYLCASSLETGGSNQPQHFGDGTRLSIL.

The chain couples TRBV28 to TRBJ2-1, with TRBD2 as a possible D gene (5 bases). This CDR3 is 15 amino acids long. V gave up 3 bases and J gave up 2 bases, with 11 bases separating them. CDR1 and CDR2 from the germline V gene are MDHEN and SYDVKM. CDR3 protein: CASSFRGMTYNEQFF. In DNA form, the CDR3 reads TGTGCCAGCAGTTTTCGAGGGATGACCTACAATGAGCAGTTCTTC.